This T cell receptor (beta chain) was profiled in a study of Ad26.COV2.S vaccination and SARS-CoV-2 variants. Study-level information: By the intramuscular route, Ad26.COV2.S was given once, or twice 56 days apart. Study outcomes and limitations: After vaccination, reports described spike-specific CD8+ and CD4+ T cell responses as showing substantial breadth.

Trimming took 3 bases from V and 0 from J; bases not matched to a gene: 1. The germline V gene has CDR1 SGHRS and CDR2 YFSETQ. This CDR3 comprises 14 residues. Regarding treatment: roughly 20 received Ad26.COV2.S at low or high dose, single or two shots; several received placebo; per-sample allocation not given. Vaccine and placebo recipients were sampled on day 63 after the first injection. Assay: immunoSEQ multiplex PCR; the TCRdb copy retains only in-frame clones and omits some. The sample consists of 400,000 to 450,000 clones, less than 95% of them appearing once. In regard to this clone: What it recognizes is unknown.

This chain links TRBV5-1 with TRBJ2-7; 9 nucleotides agree with TRBD1. The origin of this receptor is a person aged 18-65 years who received the Ad26.COV2.S COVID-19 vaccine or a placebo. The sample here was peripheral blood, taken in a trial of Ad26.COV2.S vaccine versus placebo. CDR3 protein: CASSWTGDSYEQYF. CDR3 bases: TGCGCCAGCAGCTGGACAGGGGACTCCTACGAGCAGTACTTC.